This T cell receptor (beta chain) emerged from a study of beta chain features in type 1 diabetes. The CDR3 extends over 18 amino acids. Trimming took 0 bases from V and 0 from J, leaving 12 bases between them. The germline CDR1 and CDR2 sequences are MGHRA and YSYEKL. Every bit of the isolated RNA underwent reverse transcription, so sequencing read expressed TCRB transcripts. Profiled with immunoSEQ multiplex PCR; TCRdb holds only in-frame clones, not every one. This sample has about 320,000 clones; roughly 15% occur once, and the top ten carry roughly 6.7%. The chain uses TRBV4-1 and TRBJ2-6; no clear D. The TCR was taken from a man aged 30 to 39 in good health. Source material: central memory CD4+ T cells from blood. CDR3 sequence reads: CASSQDWAQYSGANVLTF. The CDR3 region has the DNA TGCGCCAGCAGCCAAGATTGGGCCCAATACTCTGGGGCCAACGTCCTGACTTTC.